This T cell receptor (beta chain) was recorded in a study of vaccination and CD4 T cells after COVID-19. Treatment in this sample: roughly nine-day PBMC culture with coronavirus spike peptide pools or control peptides (ViraFEST assay). The Oncomine TCR Beta short-read assay was what sequenced the DNA obtained from cultured CD4+ T cells. TCRdb re-called the PCR reads through MiXCR, storing one row per CDR3 protein. The table has 20,000 to 25,000 distinct CDR3 sequences, less than 65% seen once; the top ten hold about 14%. This clonotype came up a few times. Its specificity is not known. The CDR3 is made up of 15 amino acids. Germline V CDR1 and CDR2: SEHNR, FQNEAQ (reference sequence). With V trimmed by 6 bases and J by 7 bases, 5 bases remained unmatched.

The sequence came from a human donor who received a COVID-19 vaccine. The chain links TRBV7-9 to TRBJ1-6, with 11 bases aligning to TRBD1. Sequenced material: CD4+ T cells from blood, cultured in vitro, taken after SARS-CoV-2 vaccination. CDR3 amino acids: CASRGQGAGNSPLHF. The CDR3 DNA is TGTGCCAGCAGAGGACAGGGGGCCGGCAATTCACCCCTCCACTTT.